The following is a T cell receptor (beta chain) sequence with its context. Compared with germline, one end of the junction differs, possibly owing to a read error. These data are taken from a study of blood T cell repertoires in COVID-19. Study-wide context: The analysed material was cDNA or gDNA that came from T cells, B-cell-depleted T cells, or PBMCs.

The CDR3 consists of 15 residues. Germline lookup yields CDR1 SGHTA and CDR2 FQGNSA. Authors' methods: By means of reference gene primer amplification, nucleated cell counts were estimated. Profiling relied on immunoSEQ multiplex PCR, and the TCRdb table lists in-frame clones only, not all of them. The V and J calls and the clone size are those of that table, but D and trimming were determined from the DNA. The data contain around 90,000 clones, 85% to 90% of them singletons. Seattle researchers signed up patients amid active infection and tracked them longitudinally. Sequenced: peripheral blood. This sequence was found in a man aged 50-60 years with COVID-19, enrolled during active disease. V is TRBV7-2 and J is TRBJ1-6; 8 bases align to TRBD1. CDR3: CASTLQGGYNSPLHF. In DNA, the CDR3 is TGTGCCAGCACCTTACAGGGGGGTTATAATTCACCCCTCCACTTT. The complete variable domain, with remaining parts taken from reference TRBV7-2 and TRBJ1-6, reads GAGVSQSPSNKVTEKGKDVELRCDPISGHTALYWYRQSLGQGLEFLIYFQGNSAPDKSGLPSDRFSAERTGGSVSTLTIQRTQQEDSAVYLCASTLQGGYNSPLHFGNGTRLTVT.